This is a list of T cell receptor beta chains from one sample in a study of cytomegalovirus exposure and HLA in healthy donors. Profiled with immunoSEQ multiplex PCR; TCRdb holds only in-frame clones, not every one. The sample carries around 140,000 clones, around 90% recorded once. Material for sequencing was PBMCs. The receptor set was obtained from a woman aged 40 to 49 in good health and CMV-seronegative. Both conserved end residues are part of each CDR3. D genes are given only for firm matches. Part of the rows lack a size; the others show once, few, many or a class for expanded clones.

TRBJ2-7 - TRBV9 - TGTGCCAGCAGCGTAGGACTTCACTACGAGCAGTACTTC CASSVGLHYEQYF
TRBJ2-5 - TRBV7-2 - TGTGCCAGCACCCTAGTGGCGAGGGAGACCCAGTACTTC CASTLVARETQYF
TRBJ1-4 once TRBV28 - TGTGCCAGCAGTTTACCCGCAACTAATGAAAAACTGTTTTTT CASSLPATNEKLFF
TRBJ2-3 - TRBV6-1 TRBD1 TGTGCCAGCAGGGGGGACAGGAAAGGAGATACGCAGTATTTT CASRGDRKGDTQYF
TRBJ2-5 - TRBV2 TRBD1 TGTGCCAGCAGTGAAATTACAGGGGGCGAGACCCAGTACTTC CASSEITGGETQYF
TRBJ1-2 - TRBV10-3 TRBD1 TGTGCCACTAGCGACAGGGGGACCTATGGCTACACCTTC CATSDRGTYGYTF
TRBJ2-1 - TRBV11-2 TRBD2 TGTGCCAGCAGCTCCGGGGGACTAGCGGGGCCCAAGCAGTTCTTC CASSSGGLAGPKQFF
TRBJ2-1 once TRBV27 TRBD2 TGTGCCAGCAGTCCCCGACTAGCGGGAGGGGCCTATGAGCAGTTCTTC CASSPRLAGGAYEQFF
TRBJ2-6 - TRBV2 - TGTGCCAGCGGAGGACAGACCTCTGGGGCCAACGTCCTGACTTTC CASGGQTSGANVLTF
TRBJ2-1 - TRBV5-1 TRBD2 TGCGCCAGCAGCTTGCCCTTACTAGCGGGAGCTTACAATGAGCAGTTCTTC CASSLPLLAGAYNEQFF
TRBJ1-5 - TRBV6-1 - TGTGCCAGCAGTGGTCAGGACTTGAGGCCCCAGCATTTT CASSGQDLRPQHF
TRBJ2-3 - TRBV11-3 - TGTGCCAGCAGCGAACCGACAGGCACAGATACGCAGTATTTT CASSEPTGTDTQYF
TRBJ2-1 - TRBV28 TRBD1 TGTGCCAGCAAAACCCGGGACAGGGGTAACAATGAGCAGTTCTTC CASKTRDRGNNEQFF
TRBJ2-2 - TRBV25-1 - TGTGCCAGCACAAAGGGGCCTGACACCGGGGAGCTGTTTTTT CASTKGPDTGELFF
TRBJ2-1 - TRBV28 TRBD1 TGTGCCAGCATCCCGGGGACAGGATTCTACAATGAGCAGTTCTTC CASIPGTGFYNEQFF
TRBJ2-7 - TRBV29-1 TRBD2 TGCAGCGTTGAGGGTAGCGGGAGGGAGGGCGAGCAGTACTTC CSVEGSGREGEQYF
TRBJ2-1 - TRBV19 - TGTGCCAGTAGTTCCCCCGTTGCAGGGGAAGGTGAGCAGTTCTTC CASSSPVAGEGEQFF
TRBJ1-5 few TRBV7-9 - TGTTCCAGCAGCTTAGGACACCTAAATCAGCCCCAGCATTTT CSSSLGHLNQPQHF
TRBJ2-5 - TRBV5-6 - TGTGCCAGCAGCGACGGGACTCCAGAGACCCAGTACTTC CASSDGTPETQYF
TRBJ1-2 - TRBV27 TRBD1 TGTGCCAGCAGTTTAGCGGGGCAGGGGGATGGCTACACCTTC CASSLAGQGDGYTF
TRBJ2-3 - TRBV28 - TGTGCCAGCAGTTTACGGGGGAGGAGCACAGATACGCAGTATTTT CASSLRGRSTDTQYF
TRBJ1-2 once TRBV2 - TGTGCCAGCAGTTCGGAGGGGGGGTTCCCCTATGGCTACACCTTC CASSSEGGFPYGYTF
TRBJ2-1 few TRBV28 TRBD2 TGTGCCAGCAAACTAGCGAGCTCCTACAATGAGCAGTTCTTC CASKLASSYNEQFF
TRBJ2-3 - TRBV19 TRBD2 TGTGCCAGTAGTGAAAGAGCGGGAGTAGATACGCAGTATTTT CASSERAGVDTQYF
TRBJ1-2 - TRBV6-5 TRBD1 TGTGCCAGCAGTCCAGGGGGCGGCTATGGCTACACCTTC CASSPGGGYGYTF
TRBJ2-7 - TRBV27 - TGCCACGCGAGGGGGGGGCGTGTGGGCGAGCAGTACTTC CHARGGRVGEQYF
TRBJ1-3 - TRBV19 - TGTGCCAGTAGCGGAGTAGGGGTGAACCCTGGAAACACCATATATTTT CASSGVGVNPGNTIYF
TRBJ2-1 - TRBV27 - TGTGCCAGCCCTTTAAGCGGGCCTACGGTATACAATGAGCAGTTCTTC CASPLSGPTVYNEQFF
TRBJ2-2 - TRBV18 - TGTGCCAGCTCTCAGTATCCGCCGAACACCGGGGAGCTGTTTTTT CASSQYPPNTGELFF
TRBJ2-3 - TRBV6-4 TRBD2 TGTGCCAGCAGTAGCGGGAGGGCCACAGATACGCAGTATTTT CASSSGRATDTQYF
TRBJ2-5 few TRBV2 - TGTGCCAGCAGTGCGACCAGGGTAGAGACCCAGTACTTC CASSATRVETQYF
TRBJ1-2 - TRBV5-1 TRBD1 TGCGCCAGCAGCTTGGCCGATCTCTGGGACAGGGGCAATGGCTACACCTTC CASSLADLWDRGNGYTF
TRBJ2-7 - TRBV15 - TGTGCCACCAGCAGAGGAAGGGGAATCTCCTACGAGCAGTACTTC CATSRGRGISYEQYF
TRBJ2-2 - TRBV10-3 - TGTGCCATCAGTGAGACAGGGATCGGGGAGCTGTTTTTT CAISETGIGELFF
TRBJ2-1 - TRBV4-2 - TGTGCCAGCAGCCAAGAAGCCCAAGCGAGCTCCTACAATGAGCAGTTCTTC CASSQEAQASSYNEQFF
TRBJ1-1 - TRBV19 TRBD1 TGTGCCAGTACCCCACTCGGGACAGGGATGACTGAAGCTTTCTTT CASTPLGTGMTEAFF